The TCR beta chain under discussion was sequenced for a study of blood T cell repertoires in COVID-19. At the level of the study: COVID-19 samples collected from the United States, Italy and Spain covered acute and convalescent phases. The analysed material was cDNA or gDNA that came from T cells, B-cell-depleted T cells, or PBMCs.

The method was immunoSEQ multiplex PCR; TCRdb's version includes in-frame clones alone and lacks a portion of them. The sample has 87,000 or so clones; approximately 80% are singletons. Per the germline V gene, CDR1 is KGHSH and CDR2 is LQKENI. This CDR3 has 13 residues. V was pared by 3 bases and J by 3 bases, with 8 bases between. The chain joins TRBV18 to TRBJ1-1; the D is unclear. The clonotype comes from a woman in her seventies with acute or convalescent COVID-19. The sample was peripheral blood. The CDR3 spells CASSPGSDTEAFF. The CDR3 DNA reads TGTGCCAGCTCACCCGGTAGCGACACTGAAGCTTTCTTT.